This is a list of T cell receptor beta chains from one sample in a study of T cells in Graves' hyperthyroidism and ophthalmopathy. TCRdb reprocessed the multiplex PCR reads with MiXCR, giving one entry per CDR3 protein. This sample yields around 60,000 distinct CDR3 sequences, of which about 50% are seen a single time; about an eighth belongs to the top ten. Sequencing used blood. These receptor sequences come from a woman aged 25 to 45 with Graves' ophthalmopathy. Each CDR3 is given with its conserved first and last residue. The order of the fields is J gene, V gene, CDR3 protein.

TRBJ2-2 TRBV9 CASSSRDPSGELFF
TRBJ2-7 TRBV30 CAWVPWESGTGQGEQYF
TRBJ1-4 TRBV28 CASSSGSTNEKLFF
TRBJ2-1 TRBV6-1 CASTRLDIEQFF
TRBJ2-7 TRBV29-1 CSVYWAGLYEQYF
TRBJ1-2 TRBV6-5 CASSYDRADGYTF
TRBJ2-3 TRBV9 CASSVDPGESTQYF
TRBJ1-1 TRBV20-1 CSAPAVTTEAFF
TRBJ2-6 TRBV3-1 CASSQEGYTVSGANVLTF
TRBJ2-7 TRBV28 CASSSPGYYEQYF